The 17 T cell receptor beta chains below all came from one sample that was sequenced in a study of neurological immune-mediated disorders (dated by TCRdb to 2018 to 2020). Library preparation employed 5' RACE. TCRdb names Illumina HiSeq 2500 as the instrument used. Using fastp at Q25 and MiXCR, TCRdb reprocessed the public reads and kept productive beta chains. Rows are combined by CDR3 protein, so each entry shows the most common genes and DNA. The sample table lists around 97,000 distinct CDR3 sequences, roughly a tenth of them with a count of one. The top ten hold approximately 3.4% of the sample. The time point label on this specimen signifies: longitudinal time-point 3. Specimen: PBMCs. These receptors all come from a female donor with HTLV-1-associated myelopathy (HAM/TSP).

This clonotype was observed at least ten times. The chain couples TRBV20-1 to TRBJ1-4; no definite D call. V was cut by 0 bases and J by 8 bases, with 16 bases left in between. The CDR3 consists of 15 residues. The germline CDR1 and CDR2 sequences are DFQATT and SNEGSKA (reference sequence). CDR3 amino acids: CSARDQSQVKEKLFF. The CDR3 DNA is TGCAGTGCTAGAGATCAATCCCAGGTCAAGGAAAAACTGTTTTTT.

As concerns this clonotype: One base away lies a much larger clone, so this may be a sequencing read error. The rearrangement uses TRBV5-1 and TRBJ2-3; 14 bases agree with TRBD2. The CDR3 totals 16 residues. Germline values: CDR1 SGHRS, CDR2 YFSETQ. V gave up 4 bases and J gave up 5 bases; unmatched junction bases: 6. The CDR3 bases are TGCGCCAGCAGCCAGGGACTAGCGGGGGACATAGATACGCAGTATTTT. Its translation: CASSQGLAGDIDTQYF.

In this sample, this clonotype turned up many times. The chain uses TRBV20-1 and TRBJ1-5; 8 nucleotides agree with TRBD1. The CDR3 sequence is 17 residues long. CDR1 DFQATT and CDR2 SNEGSKA come from the germline V gene (reference sequence). J was trimmed by 5 bases and V by 0 bases; bases with no gene match: 12. The DNA for the CDR3 is TGCAGTGCTAGAGACGAAACAAGGACAGGGACCTATCAGCCCCAGCATTTT. It codes for CSARDETRTGTYQPQHF.

This clonotype has at least ten counts. V is TRBV5-1 and J is TRBJ2-7; tentatively, D is TRBD1 or TRBD2 (5 bases each). This CDR3 is built from 14 residues. V dropped 7 bases and J dropped 7 bases, with 21 bases sitting between them. Germline CDR1 reads SGHRS; CDR2 reads YFSETQ. The CDR3 sequence: CASLRDPTQWEQYF. CDR3 DNA sequence: TGCGCCAGCCTCAGGGACCCCACACAGTGGGAGCAGTACTTC.

This clonotype was recorded a few times. V is TRBV7-9 and J is TRBJ2-1; unclear D gene. Trimming cost V 6 bases and J 5 bases, with 8 bases left between them. The CDR3 spans 12 residues. Germline loops: CDR1 SEHNR, CDR2 FQNEAQ (reference sequence). As DNA, the CDR3 is TGTGCCAGCAGGGATTACAACAATGAGCAGTTCTTC. Protein sequence: CASRDYNNEQFF.

This clonotype was picked up many times. J is TRBJ2-5 and V is TRBV20-1, with D perhaps matching TRBD2 (5 bases). The V end was cut by 6 bases, the J end by 5 bases, with 10 bases between. The CDR3 extends over 11 amino acids. Looked up from germline, CDR1 is DFQATT and CDR2 is SNEGSKA (reference sequence). The CDR3 DNA is TGCAGTGCCCCCAGAGGGGAGACCCAGTACTTC. Translation gives CSAPRGETQYF.

This clonotype was counted many times. The CDR3 sequence: CASKRDVAQETQYF. The CDR3 DNA sequence: TGTGCCAGCAAGCGGGACGTCGCACAAGAGACCCAGTACTTC. J is TRBJ2-5 and V is TRBV2; 7 positions match TRBD2. The germline gives CDR1 SNHLY, CDR2 FYNNEI. The CDR3 spans 14 residues. V lost 7 bases and J lost 2; bases outside the gene matches: 7.

This clonotype was detected ten times or more. The V gene is TRBV6-5, the J gene TRBJ1-4; no clear D gene. CDR1 is MNHEY and CDR2 is SVGAGI in the germline V gene. Trimming cost V 5 bases and J 0 bases, with 7 bases left between them. This CDR3 spans 14 amino acids. DNA for the CDR3: TGTGCCAGCAGTCGCGATACAACTAATGAAAAACTGTTTTTT. It specifies CASSRDTTNEKLFF.

The V call is TRBV9, the J call TRBJ2-1; D might be TRBD1 (6 bases). Germline loops: CDR1 SGDLS, CDR2 YYNGEE. Trimming left V 0 bases short and J 2 bases short, with 9 bases between. The CDR3 sequence is 15 residues long. The CDR3 sequence: CASSVDRATYNEQFF. The CDR3 DNA reads as TGTGCCAGCAGCGTAGACAGGGCCACCTACAATGAGCAGTTCTTC.

With respect to this clonotype: A clone one base away is much larger, so this may be a read error. This CDR3 is CAGSEGGPTWELFF. The CDR3 nucleotides read TGTGCCGGCAGCGAGGGGGGGCCGACCTGGGAGCTGTTTTTT. This rearrangement joins TRBV9 to TRBJ2-2, with a weak D call TRBD2 (7 bases). The CDR3 is 14 amino acids. CDR1 SGDLS and CDR2 YYNGEE come from the germline V gene.

This clonotype was seen repeatedly, ten times or more. The chain employs TRBV5-1 and TRBJ2-1, with a tentative D call TRBD2 (6 bases). CDR1 is SGHRS and CDR2 is YFSETQ in the germline V gene. Trimming removed 0 bases from V and 2 bases from J, with 9 bases in between. This CDR3 contains 15 residues. The CDR3 DNA follows: TGCGCCAGCAGCTTGGGTGGAGGGACCTACAATGAGCAGTTCTTC. Translation: CASSLGGGTYNEQFF.

There are many counts of this clonotype. The chain combines TRBV24-1 with TRBJ2-2; TRBD1 might be the D (5 bases). V was pared by 4 bases and J by 6 bases, with 14 bases between. Germline V gene data show CDR1 as KGHDR and CDR2 as SFDVKD. CDR3 length equals 15 residues. CDR3 amino acids: CATSDPRRAPGELFF. In DNA, the CDR3 is TGTGCCACCAGTGACCCCCGCAGGGCTCCCGGGGAGCTGTTTTTT.

This clonotype was counted ten times or more. The chain recombines TRBV7-2 with TRBJ1-6, with D unresolved. The length of the CDR3 is 15 residues. Deletions cut 1 base from V and 9 bases from J, with 13 bases between. Germline V gene data show CDR1 as SGHTA and CDR2 as FQGNSA. CDR3 nucleotide sequence: TGTGCCAGCAGCTTAGACGCCGGCGTGCGTTCACCCCTCCACTTT. It yields the protein CASSLDAGVRSPLHF.

This clonotype has a handful of counts. The J gene is TRBJ1-2, the V gene TRBV10-1; no definite D call. The length of the CDR3 is 13 residues. CDR1 and CDR2 from the germline V gene are WNHNN and SYGVQD (reference sequence). The ends were cut back, 6 bases at V and 8 bases at J, with 16 bases in the middle. The CDR3 sequence is CASSQTLAEGYTF. In nucleotides, the CDR3 is TGCGCCAGCAGCCAGACCCTGGCAGAGGGCTACACCTTC.

This sequence joins TRBV6-6 and TRBJ2-5; 8 bases are a match to TRBD1. Germline lookup yields CDR1 MNHNY and CDR2 SVGAGI (reference sequence). V was clipped by 2 bases and J by 2 bases; unmatched bases: 4. CDR3 size: 15 residues. DNA for the CDR3: TGTGCCAGCAGTTACGTCAACAGGGGGCAAGAGACCCAGTACTTC. Protein product: CASSYVNRGQETQYF.

This clonotype was counted ten times or more. The CDR3 here is CSVATGLPYTGELFF. CDR3 DNA sequence: TGCAGCGTCGCAACAGGTCTCCCCTACACCGGGGAGCTGTTTTTT. The rearrangement links TRBV29-1 to TRBJ2-2; a weak D match, TRBD1 (5 bases). Germline assignment: CDR1 SQVTM and CDR2 ANQGSEA. The CDR3 sequence is 15 residues long. The V and J ends lost 6 bases and 3 bases respectively, with 17 bases between them.

This clonotype has a count of ten or more. The CDR3 spells CASSPKQGILSGANVLTF. The CDR3 DNA is TGTGCCAGCAGCCCTAAACAGGGGATTCTCTCTGGGGCCAACGTCCTGACTTTC. The chain recombines TRBV6-5 with TRBJ2-6; 7 nucleotides agree with TRBD1. With V trimmed by 6 bases and J by 0 bases, 11 bases remained unmatched. Germline V gene lookup returns CDR1 MNHEY and CDR2 SVGAGI. This CDR3 comprises 18 residues.